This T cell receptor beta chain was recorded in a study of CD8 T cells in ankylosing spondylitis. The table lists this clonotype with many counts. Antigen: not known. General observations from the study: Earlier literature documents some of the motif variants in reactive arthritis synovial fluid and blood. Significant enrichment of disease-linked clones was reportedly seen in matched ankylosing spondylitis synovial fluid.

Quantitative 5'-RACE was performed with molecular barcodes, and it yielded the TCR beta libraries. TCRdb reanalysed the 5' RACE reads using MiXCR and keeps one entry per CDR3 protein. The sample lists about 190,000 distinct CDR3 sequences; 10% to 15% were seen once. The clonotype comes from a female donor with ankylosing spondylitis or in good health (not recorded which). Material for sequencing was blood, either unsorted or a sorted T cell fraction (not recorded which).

DNA of the CDR3: TGCAGTGCTAGAGTATCCGGGGGCGCTGAAGCTTTCTTT. It encodes CSARVSGGAEAFF. The V and J genes are TRBV20-1 and TRBJ1-1, with D possibly matching TRBD1 (6 bases). V was shortened by 1 base and J by 6 bases, with 12 bases between the two germline ends. Germline V gene lookup returns CDR1 DFQATT and CDR2 SNEGSKA (reference sequence). The CDR3 has 13 amino acids.